The present entry profiles one T cell receptor (beta chain) with its context. Trimming took 1 base from V and 1 from J, leaving 14 bases between them. This CDR3 has 17 residues. Germline V gene sequence: CDR1 LGHDT, CDR2 YNNKEL (reference sequence). Using immunoSEQ multiplex PCR, the repertoire was profiled, and TCRdb retains in-frame clones only, with some absent. The data contain 250,000 to 350,000 clones, 90% of them singletons. This sample is drawn from a study of blood T cell repertoires in COVID-19. The clonotype originates from a woman aged 45-65 years with COVID-19, enrolled during active disease. Sequencing used peripheral blood. This chain connects TRBV3-1 (or the pseudogene TRBV3-2) to TRBJ1-5; D not resolved. CDR3 sequence reads: CASSQGQTSSSNQPQHF. The CDR3 DNA reads as TGTGCCAGCAGCCAAGGTCAAACGAGTTCGAGCAATCAGCCCCAGCATTTT.